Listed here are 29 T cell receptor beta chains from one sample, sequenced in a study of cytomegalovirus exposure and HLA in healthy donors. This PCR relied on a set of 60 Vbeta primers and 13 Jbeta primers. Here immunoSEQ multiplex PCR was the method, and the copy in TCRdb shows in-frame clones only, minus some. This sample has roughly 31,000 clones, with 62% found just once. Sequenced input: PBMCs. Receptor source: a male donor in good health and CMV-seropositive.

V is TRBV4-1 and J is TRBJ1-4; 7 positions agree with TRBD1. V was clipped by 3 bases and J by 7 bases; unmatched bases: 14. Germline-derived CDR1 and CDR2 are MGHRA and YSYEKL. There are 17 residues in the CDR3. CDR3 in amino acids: CASSQGSGGTDPEKLFF. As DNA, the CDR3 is TGCGCCAGCAGCCAGGGTTCGGGCGGGACAGACCCTGAAAAACTGTTTTTT.

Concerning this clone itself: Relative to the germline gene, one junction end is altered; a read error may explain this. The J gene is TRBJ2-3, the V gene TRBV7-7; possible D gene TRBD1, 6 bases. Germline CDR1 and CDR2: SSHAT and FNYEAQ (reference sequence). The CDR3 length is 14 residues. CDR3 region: CASSFRGLTDTQYF. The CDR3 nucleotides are TGTGCTAGCAGCTTCAGGGGTCTCACAGATACGCAGTATTTT.

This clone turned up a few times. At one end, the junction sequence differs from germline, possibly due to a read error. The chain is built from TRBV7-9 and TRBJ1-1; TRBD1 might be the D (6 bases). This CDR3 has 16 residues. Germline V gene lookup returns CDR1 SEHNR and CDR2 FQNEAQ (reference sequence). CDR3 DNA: TGTTCCAGCAGCTTACCTAAGGGGGGGATGAACACTGAAGCTTTCTTT. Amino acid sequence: CSSSLPKGGMNTEAFF.

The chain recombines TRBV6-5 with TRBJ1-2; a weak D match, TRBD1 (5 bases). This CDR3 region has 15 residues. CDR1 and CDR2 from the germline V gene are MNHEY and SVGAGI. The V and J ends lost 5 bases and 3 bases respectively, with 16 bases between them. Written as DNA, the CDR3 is TGTGCCAGCAGTCCTCGCCAGGGCTTAGACTATGGCTACACCTTC. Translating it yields CASSPRQGLDYGYTF.

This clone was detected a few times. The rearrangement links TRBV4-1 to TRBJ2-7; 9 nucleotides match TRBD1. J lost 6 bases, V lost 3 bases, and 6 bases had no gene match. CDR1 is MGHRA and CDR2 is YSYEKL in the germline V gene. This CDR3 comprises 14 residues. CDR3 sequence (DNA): TGCGCCAGCAGCCACCGAGACAGGGGGGGCGAGCAGTACTTC. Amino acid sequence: CASSHRDRGGEQYF.

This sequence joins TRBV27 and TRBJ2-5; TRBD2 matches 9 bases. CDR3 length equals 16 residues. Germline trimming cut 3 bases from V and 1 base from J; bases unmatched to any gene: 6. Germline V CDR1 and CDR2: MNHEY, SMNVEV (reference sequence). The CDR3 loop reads CASSLVPLAGQETQYF. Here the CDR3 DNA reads TGTGCCAGCAGTTTGGTTCCACTAGCGGGCCAAGAGACCCAGTACTTC.

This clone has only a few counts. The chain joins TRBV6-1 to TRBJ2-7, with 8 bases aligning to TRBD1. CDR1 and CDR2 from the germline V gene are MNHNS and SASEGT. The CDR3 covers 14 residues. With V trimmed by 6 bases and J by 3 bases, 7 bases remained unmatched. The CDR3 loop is CASRDPGGIYEQYF. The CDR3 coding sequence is TGTGCCAGCAGAGACCCAGGGGGCATCTACGAGCAGTACTTC.

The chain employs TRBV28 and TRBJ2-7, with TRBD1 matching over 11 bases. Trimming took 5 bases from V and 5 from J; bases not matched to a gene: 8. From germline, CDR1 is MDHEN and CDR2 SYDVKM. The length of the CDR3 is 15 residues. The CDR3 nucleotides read TGTGCCAGCAGTCTTATAGGACAGGGGGCTAACGAGCAGTACTTC. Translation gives CASSLIGQGANEQYF.

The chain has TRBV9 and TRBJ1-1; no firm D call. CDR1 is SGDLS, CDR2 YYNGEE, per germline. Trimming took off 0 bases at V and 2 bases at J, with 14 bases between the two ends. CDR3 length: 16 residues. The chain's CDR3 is CASSVGDPGINTEAFF. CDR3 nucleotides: TGTGCCAGCAGCGTAGGTGACCCGGGGATTAACACTGAAGCTTTCTTT.

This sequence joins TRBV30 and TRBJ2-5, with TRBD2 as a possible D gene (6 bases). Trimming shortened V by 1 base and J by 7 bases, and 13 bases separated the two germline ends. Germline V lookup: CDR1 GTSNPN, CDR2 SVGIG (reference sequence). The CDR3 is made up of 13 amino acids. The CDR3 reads CAWSEPGGRTQYF. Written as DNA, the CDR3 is TGTGCCTGGAGTGAACCAGGAGGGAGGACCCAGTACTTC.

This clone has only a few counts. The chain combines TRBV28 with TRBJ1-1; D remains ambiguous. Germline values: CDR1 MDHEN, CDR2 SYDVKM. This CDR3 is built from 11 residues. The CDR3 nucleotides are TGTGCGCATCGGGGGAACACTGAAGCTTTCTTT. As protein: CAHRGNTEAFF.

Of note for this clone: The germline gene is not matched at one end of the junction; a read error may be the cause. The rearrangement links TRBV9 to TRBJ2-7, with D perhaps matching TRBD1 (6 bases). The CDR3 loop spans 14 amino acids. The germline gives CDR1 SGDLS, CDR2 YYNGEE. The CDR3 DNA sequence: TGTGCCAGCAGCGCACCTCCAAGGGGACACGAGCAGTGCTTC. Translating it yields CASSAPPRGHEQCF. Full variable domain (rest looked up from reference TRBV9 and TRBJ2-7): DSGVTQTPKHLITATGQRVTLRCSPRSGDLSVYWYQQSLDQGLQFLIQYYNGEERAKGNILERFSAQQFPDLHSELNLSSLELGDSALYFCASSAPPRGHEQCFGPGTRLTVT.

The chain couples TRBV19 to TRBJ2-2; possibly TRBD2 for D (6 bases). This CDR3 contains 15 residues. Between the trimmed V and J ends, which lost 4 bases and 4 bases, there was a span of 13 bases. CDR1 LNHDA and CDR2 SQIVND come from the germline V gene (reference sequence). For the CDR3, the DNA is TGTGCCAGTAGTACAGGGACTTCAACCACCGGGGAGCTGTTTTTT. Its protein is CASSTGTSTTGELFF.

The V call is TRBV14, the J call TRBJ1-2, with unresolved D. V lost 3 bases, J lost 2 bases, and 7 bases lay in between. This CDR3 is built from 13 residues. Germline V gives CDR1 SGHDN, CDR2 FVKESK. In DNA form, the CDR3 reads TGTGCCAGCAGCCACACCCGGAACTATGGCTACACCTTC. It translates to CASSHTRNYGYTF.

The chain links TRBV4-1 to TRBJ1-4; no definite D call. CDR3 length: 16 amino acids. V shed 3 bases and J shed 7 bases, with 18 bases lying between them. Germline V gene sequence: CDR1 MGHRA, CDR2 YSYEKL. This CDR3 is CASSQGDRGGGEKLFF. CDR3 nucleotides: TGCGCCAGCAGCCAGGGAGACCGAGGAGGTGGTGAAAAACTGTTTTTT.

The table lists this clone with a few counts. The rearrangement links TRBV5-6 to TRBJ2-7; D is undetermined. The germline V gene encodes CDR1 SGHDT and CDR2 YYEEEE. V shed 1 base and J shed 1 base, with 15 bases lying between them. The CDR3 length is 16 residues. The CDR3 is CASSLRPAAGSYEQYF. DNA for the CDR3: TGTGCCAGCAGCTTGCGTCCGGCAGCCGGGTCCTACGAGCAGTACTTC.

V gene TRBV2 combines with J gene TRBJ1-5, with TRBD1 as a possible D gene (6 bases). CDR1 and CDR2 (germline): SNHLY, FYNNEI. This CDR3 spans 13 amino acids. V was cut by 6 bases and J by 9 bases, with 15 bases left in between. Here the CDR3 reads CASRLQGFSPQHF. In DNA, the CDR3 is TGTGCCAGCAGACTACAGGGATTTTCGCCCCAGCATTTT.

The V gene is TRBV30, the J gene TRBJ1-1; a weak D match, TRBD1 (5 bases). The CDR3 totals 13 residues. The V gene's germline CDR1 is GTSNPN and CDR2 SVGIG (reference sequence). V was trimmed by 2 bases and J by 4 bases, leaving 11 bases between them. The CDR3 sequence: CAWSRQGITEAFF. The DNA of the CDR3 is TGTGCCTGGAGTCGCCAGGGAATCACTGAAGCTTTCTTT.

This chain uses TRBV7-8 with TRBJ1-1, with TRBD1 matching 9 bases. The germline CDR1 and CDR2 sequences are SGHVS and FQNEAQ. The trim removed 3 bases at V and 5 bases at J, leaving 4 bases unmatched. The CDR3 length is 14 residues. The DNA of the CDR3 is TGTGCCAGCAGCTTCGGGACAGGGCTAACTGAAGCTTTCTTT. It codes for CASSFGTGLTEAFF.

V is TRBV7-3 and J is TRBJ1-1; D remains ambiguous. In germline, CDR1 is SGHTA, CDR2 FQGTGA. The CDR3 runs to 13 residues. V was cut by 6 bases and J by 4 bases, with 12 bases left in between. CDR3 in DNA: TGTGCCAGCAGGCCACATATCCCCACTGAAGCTTTCTTT. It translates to CASRPHIPTEAFF. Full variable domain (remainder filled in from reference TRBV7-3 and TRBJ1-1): GAGVSQTPSNKVTEKGKYVELRCDPISGHTALYWYRQSLGQGPEFLIYFQGTGAADDSGLPNDRFFAVRPEGSVSTLKIQRTERGDSAVYLCASRPHIPTEAFFGQGTRLTVV.

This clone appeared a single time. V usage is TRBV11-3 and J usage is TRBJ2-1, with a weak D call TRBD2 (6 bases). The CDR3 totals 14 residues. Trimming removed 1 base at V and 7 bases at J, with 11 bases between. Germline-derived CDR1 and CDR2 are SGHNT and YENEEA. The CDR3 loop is CASSLGLGSNEQFF. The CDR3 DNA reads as TGTGCCAGCAGCTTAGGACTAGGGTCGAATGAGCAGTTCTTC.

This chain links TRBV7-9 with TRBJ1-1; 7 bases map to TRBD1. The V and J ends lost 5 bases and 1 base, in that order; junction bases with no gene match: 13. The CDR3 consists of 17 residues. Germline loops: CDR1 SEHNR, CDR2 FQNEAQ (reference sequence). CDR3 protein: CASSPGMLQGGNTEAFF. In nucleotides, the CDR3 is TGTGCCAGCAGCCCCGGGATGTTGCAGGGGGGGAACACTGAAGCTTTCTTT.

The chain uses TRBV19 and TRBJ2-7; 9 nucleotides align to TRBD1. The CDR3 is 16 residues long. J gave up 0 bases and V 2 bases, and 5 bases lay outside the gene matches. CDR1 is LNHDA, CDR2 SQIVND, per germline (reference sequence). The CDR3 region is CASSISGTGISYEQYF. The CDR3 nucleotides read TGTGCCAGTAGTATATCCGGGACAGGGATCTCCTACGAGCAGTACTTC.

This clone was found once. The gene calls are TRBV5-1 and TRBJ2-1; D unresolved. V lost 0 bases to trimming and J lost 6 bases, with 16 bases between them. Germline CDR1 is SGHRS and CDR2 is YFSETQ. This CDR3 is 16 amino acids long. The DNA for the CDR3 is TGCGCCAGCAGCTTGGCCTGGAGTCCATCCCTCAATGAGCAGTTCTTC. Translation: CASSLAWSPSLNEQFF.

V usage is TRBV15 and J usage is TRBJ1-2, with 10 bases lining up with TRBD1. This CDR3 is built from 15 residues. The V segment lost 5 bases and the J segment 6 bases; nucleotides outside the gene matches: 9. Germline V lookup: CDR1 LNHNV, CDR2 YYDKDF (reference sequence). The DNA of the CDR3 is TGTGCCACCAGCGCAATCTCGGGACAGGGGCATGGCTACACCTTC. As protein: CATSAISGQGHGYTF.

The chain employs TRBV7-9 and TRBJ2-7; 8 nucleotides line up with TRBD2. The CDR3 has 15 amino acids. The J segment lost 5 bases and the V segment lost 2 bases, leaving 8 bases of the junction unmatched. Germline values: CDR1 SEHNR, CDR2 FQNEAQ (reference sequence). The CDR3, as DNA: TGTGCCAGCAGCTTACAAGTCGGACTAGCCCACGAGCAGTACTTC. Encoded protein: CASSLQVGLAHEQYF. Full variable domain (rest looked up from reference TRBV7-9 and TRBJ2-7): DTGVSQNPRHKITKRGQNVTFRCDPISEHNRLYWYRQTLGQGPEFLTYFQNEAQLEKSRLLSDRFSAERPKGSFSTLEIQRTEQGDSAMYLCASSLQVGLAHEQYFGPGTRLTVT.

CDR3 loop: CASLQGSTEAFF. In DNA, the CDR3 is TGTGCCAGCCTACAGGGATCCACTGAAGCTTTCTTT. The chain joins TRBV13 to TRBJ1-1; maybe TRBD1 (6 bases). The V gene's germline CDR1 is PRHDT and CDR2 FYEKMQ (reference sequence). Between the trimmed V and J ends, which lost 8 bases and 4 bases, there was a span of 11 bases. This CDR3 has 12 amino acids. The full variable domain, its missing parts supplied by reference TRBV13 and TRBJ1-1, is AAGVIQSPRHLIKEKRETATLKCYPIPRHDTVYWYQQGPGQDPQFLISFYEKMQSDKGSIPDRFSAQQFSDYHSELNMSSLELGDSALYFCASLQGSTEAFFGQGTRLTVV.

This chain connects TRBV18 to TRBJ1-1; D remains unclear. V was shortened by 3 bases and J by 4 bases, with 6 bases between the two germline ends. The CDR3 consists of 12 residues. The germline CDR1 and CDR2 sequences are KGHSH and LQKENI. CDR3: CASSPTSTEAFF. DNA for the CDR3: TGTGCCAGCTCACCCACAAGCACTGAAGCTTTCTTT.

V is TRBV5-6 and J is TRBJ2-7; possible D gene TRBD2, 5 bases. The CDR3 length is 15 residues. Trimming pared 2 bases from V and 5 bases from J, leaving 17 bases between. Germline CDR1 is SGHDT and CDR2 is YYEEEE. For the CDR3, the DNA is TGTGCCAGCAGCTTAGAGAGGGAGTTAATCCACGAGCAGTACTTC. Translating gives CASSLERELIHEQYF.